This passage covers 29 T cell receptor beta chains from one sample sequenced in a study of vaccination and CD4 T cells after COVID-19. This sample's treatment: roughly nine-day PBMC culture with coronavirus spike peptide pools or control peptides (ViraFEST assay). These receptors' antigens are unknown. Cultured CD4+ T-cell DNA underwent Oncomine TCR Beta short-read sequencing. TCRdb processed the PCR reads anew with MiXCR; each CDR3 protein has one entry. The sample records about 11,000 distinct CDR3 sequences, 55% to 70% being singletons. Sequencing input: CD4+ T cells from blood, cultured in vitro. All receptors derive from a human donor who had recovered from COVID-19.

The chain recombines TRBV5-1 with TRBJ2-5; maybe TRBD2 (6 bases). The length of the CDR3 is 14 residues. The ends were cut back, 2 bases at V and 6 bases at J, with 14 bases in the middle. Germline loops: CDR1 SGHRS, CDR2 YFSETQ. The CDR3, as DNA: TGCGCCAGCAGCTTCGGGGAGGCCAAACAGACCCAGTACTTC. This gives the protein CASSFGEAKQTQYF.

The chain recombines TRBV20-1 with TRBJ2-7; 9 positions match TRBD1. Germline V gene lookup returns CDR1 DFQATT and CDR2 SNEGSKA (reference sequence). J was trimmed by 5 bases and V by 8 bases; bases with no gene match: 13. The CDR3 spans 14 residues. The chain's CDR3 is CSTQAGTGKNEQYF. CDR3 nucleotides: TGCAGTACACAGGCCGGGACAGGGAAAAACGAGCAGTACTTC.

The rearrangement uses TRBV5-4 and TRBJ2-3; the match to TRBD2 covers 7 bases. The CDR3 consists of 13 residues. V lost 0 bases to trimming and J lost 5 bases; unmatched junction nucleotides: 0. Germline V gives CDR1 SGHNT, CDR2 YYREEE (reference sequence). The CDR3 DNA follows: TGTGCCAGCAGCTTGGCGGGGGGAGATACGCAGTATTTT. It codes for CASSLAGGDTQYF.

J is TRBJ1-6 and V is TRBV12-3 or TRBV12-4; weak D call: TRBD1 (6 bases). The CDR3 consists of 16 residues. Trimming removed 6 bases from V and 0 bases from J, with 12 bases in between. As DNA, the CDR3 is TGTGCCAGCAGGAGACAGGTCAGCTCCTATAATTCACCCCTCCACTTT. Translation: CASRRQVSSYNSPLHF.

This rearrangement joins TRBV19 to TRBJ1-2, with TRBD1 as a possible D gene (6 bases). Germline lookup yields CDR1 LNHDA and CDR2 SQIVND (reference sequence). V was pared by 4 bases and J by 4 bases, with 19 bases between. This CDR3 comprises 16 residues. CDR3 in DNA: TGTGCCAGTAGTAGTACCCTTAGGGGGGGCGTCTATGGCTACACCTTC. Protein product: CASSSTLRGGVYGYTF.

This chain links TRBV6-2 or TRBV6-3 with TRBJ2-3; 10 nucleotides align to TRBD2. V dropped 4 bases and J dropped 5; count of bases not matched to a gene: 6. This CDR3 region has 15 residues. Germline V gene data show CDR1 as MNHEY and CDR2 as SVGEGT. Here the CDR3 reads CASSWTGTSEDTQYF. CDR3 sequence (DNA): TGTGCCAGCAGTTGGACCGGGACTAGCGAAGATACGCAGTATTTT.

This clonotype has more than one count but fewer than ten. The J gene is TRBJ1-5, the V gene TRBV6-5; D ambiguous. The CDR3 is 13 residues long. Germline CDR1 reads MNHEY; CDR2 reads SVGAGI. V lost 2 bases and J lost 6, with 8 bases in between. The CDR3 DNA reads TGTGCCAGCAGTTACGCCCCGGGTCAGCCCCAGCATTTT. Translating gives CASSYAPGQPQHF.

CDR3 sequence reads: CASSKVVRGRYDYLANTGELFF. The CDR3 DNA is TGTGCCAGCAGCAAAGTTGTAAGGGGGCGTTACGATTATCTCGCGAACACCGGGGAGCTGTTTTTT. The chain couples TRBV21-1 to TRBJ2-2; TRBD1, the table's D call, lacks a check against the DNA. TRBV21-1 is a pseudogene locus. The CDR3 sequence is 22 residues long.

The chain has TRBV6-1 and TRBJ1-1; D is perhaps TRBD1 (6 bases). From germline, CDR1 is MNHNS and CDR2 SASEGT. CDR3 size: 12 residues. V gave up 8 bases and J gave up 5 bases, with 12 bases separating them. The CDR3 coding sequence is TGTGCCAGCGCGCGAGGGGGGACTGAAGCTTTCTTT. It encodes CASARGGTEAFF.

The chain uses TRBV27 and TRBJ2-7; the D gene could be TRBD1 or TRBD2 (5 bases each). The germline CDR1 and CDR2 sequences are MNHEY and SMNVEV (reference sequence). Trimming stripped 5 bases from V and 7 bases from J, with 15 bases between. CDR3 length: 13 amino acids. The CDR3 nucleotides are TGTGCCAGCAGTCCACGGGGCTGGCGTGAGCAGTACTTC. This translates into CASSPRGWREQYF.

V is TRBV7-2 and J is TRBJ2-7, with a tentative D call TRBD1 (6 bases). Germline V lookup: CDR1 SGHTA, CDR2 FQGNSA. The V end lost 2 bases, the J end lost 9 bases, and 17 bases lay between the germline ends. The CDR3 runs 14 residues. The DNA of the CDR3 is TGTGCCAGCAGCTTACATAGGAGAGGGGGACGGCAGTACTTC. Its translation: CASSLHRRGGRQYF.

The chain employs TRBV6-5 and TRBJ1-2; D possibly corresponds to TRBD1 (5 bases). CDR3 size: 15 residues. V was trimmed by 0 bases and J by 8 bases, leaving 16 bases between them. Germline V gives CDR1 MNHEY, CDR2 SVGAGI. The CDR3 DNA is TGTGCCAGCAGTTACTCGAATAAGGGACGCGTGGGCTACACCTTC. It specifies CASSYSNKGRVGYTF.

This clonotype was recorded only once. V usage is TRBV7-2 and J usage is TRBJ2-7; no clear D gene. V lost 3 bases, J lost 4 bases, and 4 bases lay in between. The CDR3 totals 11 residues. Germline CDR1 SGHTA, CDR2 FQGNSA. CDR3 bases: TGTGCCAGCAGCTTCAAATACGAGCAGTACTTC. This translates into CASSFKYEQYF.

The chain combines TRBV27 with TRBJ1-6; the D is unclear. The germline gives CDR1 MNHEY, CDR2 SMNVEV (reference sequence). Trimming took off 3 bases at V and 5 bases at J, with 8 bases between the two ends. The CDR3 is 14 residues long. CDR3 nucleotides: TGTGCCAGCAGTTTTAGGCAAGATAATTCACCCCTCCACTTT. This gives the protein CASSFRQDNSPLHF.

This clonotype was detected only a few times. The gene calls are TRBV6-2 or TRBV6-3 and TRBJ1-2, with 8 bases aligning to TRBD1. From germline, CDR1 is MNHEY and CDR2 SVGEGT. With V trimmed by 6 bases and J by 8 bases, 8 bases remained unmatched. This CDR3 spans 13 amino acids. DNA for the CDR3: TGTGCCAGCAGATCAGGGGGCGCGGGAGGCTACACCTTC. The encoded protein is CASRSGGAGGYTF.

The genes are TRBV10-3 and TRBJ2-7, with 8 bases fitting TRBD2. The CDR3 sequence is 12 residues long. The germline gives CDR1 ENHRY, CDR2 SYGVKD. Trimming took 8 bases from V and 4 from J; bases not matched to a gene: 4. The CDR3 DNA is TGTGCCATCGGACTAGCCTTATACGAGCAGTACTTC. Its protein is CAIGLALYEQYF.

The gene calls are TRBV9 and TRBJ2-3; the match to TRBD2 covers 8 bases. This CDR3 has 15 amino acids. The trim removed 0 bases at V and 4 bases at J, leaving 4 bases unmatched. Per the germline V gene, CDR1 is SGDLS and CDR2 is YYNGEE. Here the CDR3 DNA reads TGTGCCAGCAGCGTAGGAGGGCGGGAGGCAGATACGCAGTATTTT. Amino acids: CASSVGGREADTQYF. The full variable domain, completed using reference TRBV9 and TRBJ2-3, is DSGVTQTPKHLITATGQRVTLRCSPRSGDLSVYWYQQSLDQGLQFLIQYYNGEERAKGNILERFSAQQFPDLHSELNLSSLELGDSALYFCASSVGGREADTQYFGPGTRLTVL.

This clonotype was counted only a few times. The chain couples TRBV20-1 to TRBJ1-1; unclear D gene. This CDR3 region has 12 residues. CDR1 and CDR2 (germline): DFQATT, SNEGSKA (reference sequence). The ends were cut back, 4 bases at V and 5 bases at J, with 11 bases in the middle. CDR3: CSATPAATEAFF. The CDR3 nucleotides are TGCAGTGCTACTCCGGCTGCGACTGAAGCTTTCTTT.

Relative to its sample, this clonotype is large. The chain couples TRBV2 to TRBJ2-7; TRBD1 aligns across 7 bases. The CDR3 runs to 15 residues. V dropped 3 bases and J dropped 2; count of bases not matched to a gene: 7. Germline assignment: CDR1 SNHLY and CDR2 FYNNEI. The chain's CDR3 is CASSDGRGKTYEQYF. Here the CDR3 DNA reads TGTGCCAGCAGTGACGGCAGGGGGAAAACCTACGAGCAGTACTTC.

This sequence joins TRBV24-1 and TRBJ2-5; 7 nucleotides line up with TRBD2. The CDR3 is 14 amino acids. Germline V CDR1 and CDR2: KGHDR, SFDVKD. The V segment lost 4 bases and the J segment 5 bases; nucleotides outside the gene matches: 6. The CDR3 reads CATSDRTRTETQYF. DNA of the CDR3: TGTGCCACCAGTGACCGGACTAGAACGGAGACCCAGTACTTC.

The CDR3 nucleotides are TGTGCCAGTACCACAGGAGGGACACAGGGGCAAAAACTGTTTTTT. Amino acid sequence: CASTTGGTQGQKLFF. The gene calls are TRBV19 and TRBJ1-4; the match to TRBD1 covers 7 bases. Germline V CDR1 and CDR2: LNHDA, SQIVND (reference sequence). The CDR3 extends over 15 amino acids. The ends lost 7 bases at V and 9 bases at J; junction bases unmatched: 14.

DNA for the CDR3: TGTGCCAGCAGTGAAGCCGGCACCTACTATGGCTACACCTTC. Amino acids: CASSEAGTYYGYTF. This chain connects TRBV2 to TRBJ1-2; unclear D gene. V was shortened by 0 bases and J by 3 bases, with 8 bases between the two germline ends. The CDR3 loop spans 14 amino acids. Germline CDR1 and CDR2: SNHLY and FYNNEI.

This chain connects TRBV24-1 to TRBJ2-3, with TRBD1 identical over 8 bases. This CDR3 contains 15 residues. J gave up 2 bases and V 9 bases, and 9 bases lay outside the gene matches. Germline values: CDR1 KGHDR, CDR2 SFDVKD. The CDR3 bases are TGTGCCACCTCCCGGACAGGGCTTTTCACAGATACGCAGTATTTT. Its translation is CATSRTGLFTDTQYF.

The chain combines TRBV12-3 or TRBV12-4 with TRBJ2-7; D not resolved. The CDR3 loop spans 13 amino acids. With 3 bases removed from V and 2 bases from J, the gap between germline ends came to 8 bases. The CDR3 DNA reads TGTGCCAGCAGTTTGACTGGTCCCTACGAGCAGTACTTC. Translation: CASSLTGPYEQYF.

The gene calls are TRBV11-3 and TRBJ2-5, with 9 bases lining up with TRBD2. CDR3 size: 15 residues. With V trimmed by 3 bases and J by 5 bases, 7 bases remained unmatched. Germline values: CDR1 SGHNT, CDR2 YENEEA. CDR3 residues: CASSFGTSGLETQYF. CDR3 nucleotide sequence: TGTGCCAGCAGCTTTGGTACTAGCGGGCTGGAGACCCAGTACTTC.

In its sample, this clonotype was seen a few times. V and J are TRBV20-1 and TRBJ1-1; tentatively, D is TRBD1 (6 bases). There are 12 residues in the CDR3. V lost 8 bases to trimming and J lost 6 bases, with 16 bases between them. CDR1 and CDR2 (germline): DFQATT, SNEGSKA (reference sequence). The chain's CDR3 is CSPSGRGAEAFF. Written as DNA, the CDR3 is TGCAGTCCCAGTGGGAGGGGGGCTGAAGCTTTCTTT.

This clonotype was observed a handful of times. The CDR3 spells CASSSPGLSTDTQYF. The CDR3 DNA reads as TGTGCCAGCAGCTCCCCGGGACTTAGCACAGATACGCAGTATTTT. V usage is TRBV11-2 and J usage is TRBJ2-3; D might be TRBD2 (6 bases). The CDR3 runs to 15 residues. The V end was cut by 4 bases, the J end by 0 bases, with 11 bases between. CDR1 and CDR2 (germline): SGHAT, FQNNGV.

This clonotype was detected once. The CDR3 loop is CATSDPSGGGTDTQYF. In DNA form, the CDR3 reads TGTGCCACCAGTGACCCTAGCGGGGGGGGGACAGATACGCAGTATTTT. The chain joins TRBV24-1 to TRBJ2-3, with TRBD2 matching over 12 bases. The CDR3 covers 16 residues. V was clipped by 4 bases and J by 3 bases; unmatched bases: 4. The germline CDR1 and CDR2 sequences are KGHDR and SFDVKD.

This clonotype was seen a few times. The chain employs TRBV11-2 and TRBJ1-1, with D possibly being TRBD1 (6 bases). The length of the CDR3 is 15 residues. The V and J ends lost 0 bases and 5 bases respectively, with 13 bases between them. Germline CDR1 reads SGHAT; CDR2 reads FQNNGV. CDR3 amino acids: CASSLDTGRRTEAFF. The CDR3 DNA is TGTGCCAGCAGCTTAGATACAGGGAGGAGGACTGAAGCTTTCTTT.